A single sample gave rise to the 8 T cell receptor beta chains below, sequenced in a study of T cells in Graves' hyperthyroidism and ophthalmopathy. Amplification of TCR beta CDR3 regions used RNA as the template. A set of HTBI primers served as the primers for a first-round RT-PCR of the TCR CDR3. TCRdb re-called the multiplex PCR reads through MiXCR, storing one row per CDR3 protein. The data hold 610,000 or so distinct CDR3 sequences, with more than 45% observed a single time. Input material: peripheral blood or thyroid tissue (not recorded which). The receptors stem from a woman aged 18 to 35 with Graves' hyperthyroidism.

The V gene is TRBV29-1, the J gene TRBJ2-7, with a weak D call TRBD2 (7 bases). Per germline, CDR1 SQVTM and CDR2 ANQGSEA. The CDR3 has 12 amino acids. In nucleotides, the CDR3 is TGCAGGAGCGGGACAACCACCTACGAGCAGTACTTC. Protein: CRSGTTTYEQYF.

The chain couples TRBV29-1 to TRBJ2-7; 7 positions match TRBD2. The germline CDR1 and CDR2 sequences are SQVTM and ANQGSEA. Losses at the gene ends were 6 bases for V and 5 bases for J; bases not matched to a gene: 7. The CDR3 is 12 residues long. The CDR3: CSVSGLADEQYF. The CDR3 region has the DNA TGCAGCGTGAGTGGGCTAGCGGACGAGCAGTACTTC.

V gene TRBV2 combines with J gene TRBJ1-2, with a tentative D call TRBD1 (6 bases). This CDR3 has 11 residues. Germline CDR1 reads SNHLY; CDR2 reads FYNNEI. The CDR3 sequence is CASRGAEGYTF. Written as DNA, the CDR3 is TGTGCTAGTAGGGGGGCCGAGGGCTACACCTTC.

To note about this clonotype: A much bigger clone sits one base away, suggesting this may be a read error. The rearrangement links TRBV5-1 to TRBJ1-2; no clear D gene. V was shortened by 3 bases and J by 6 bases, with 12 bases between the two germline ends. CDR1 and CDR2 (germline): SGHRS, YFSETQ. This CDR3 has 13 residues. CDR3 nucleotides: TGCGCCAGCAGCTCAACCGAGGGAGATGGCTACACCTTC. It codes for CASSSTEGDGYTF.

This clonotype has just one count. The chain combines TRBV29-1 with TRBJ1-1; D is uncertain. This CDR3 is built from 13 residues. The V gene lost 1 base and the J gene lost 4 bases, with 10 bases spanning the gap. In germline, CDR1 is SQVTM, CDR2 ANQGSEA. CDR3: CSVEGATGTEAFF. As DNA, the CDR3 is TGCAGCGTTGAAGGGGCGACGGGCACTGAAGCTTTCTTT. Full variable domain (rest looked up from reference TRBV29-1 and TRBJ1-1): SAVISQKPSRDICQRGTSLTIQCQVDSQVTMMFWYRQQPGQSLTLIATANQGSEATYESGFVIDKFPISRPNLTFSTLTVSNMSPEDSSIYLCSVEGATGTEAFFGQGTRLTVV.

Ten or more counts support this clonotype. This chain connects TRBV5-6 to TRBJ2-6; 7 bases map to TRBD2. The V gene's germline CDR1 is SGHDT and CDR2 YYEEEE. The trim removed 4 bases at V and 0 bases at J, leaving 13 bases unmatched. The CDR3 totals 19 residues. This CDR3 reads CASSVGGEGTGSGANVLTF. The CDR3 region has the DNA TGTGCCAGCAGCGTTGGGGGGGAGGGTACCGGCTCTGGGGCCAACGTCCTGACTTTC.

The chain combines TRBV6-5 with TRBJ2-4; D uncertain. The CDR3 spans 14 residues. In germline, CDR1 is MNHEY, CDR2 SVGAGI. V was trimmed by 7 bases and J by 0 bases, leaving 10 bases between them. In DNA, the CDR3 is TGTGCCAGCACCCTCTCCCTAGCCAAAAACATTCAGTACTTC. Translation: CASTLSLAKNIQYF.

V gene TRBV12-3 or TRBV12-4 combines with J gene TRBJ2-5; 11 bases fit TRBD2. The CDR3 has 14 residues. With V trimmed by 10 bases and J by 5 bases, 9 bases remained unmatched. The CDR3 nucleotides read TGTGCCACCACTACTAGCGGGAGTCGGGAGACCCAGTACTTC. Translation: CATTTSGSRETQYF.